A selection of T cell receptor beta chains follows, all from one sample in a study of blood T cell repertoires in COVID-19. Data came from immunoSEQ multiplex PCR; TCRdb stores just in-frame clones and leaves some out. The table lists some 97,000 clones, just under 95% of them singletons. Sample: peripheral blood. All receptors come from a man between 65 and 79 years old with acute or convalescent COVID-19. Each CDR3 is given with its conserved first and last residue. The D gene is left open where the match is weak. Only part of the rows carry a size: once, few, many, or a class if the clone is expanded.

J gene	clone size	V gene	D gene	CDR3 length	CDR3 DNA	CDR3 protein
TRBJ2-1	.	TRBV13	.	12	TGTGCCAGCAGCCCCCCCCTCGATGAGCAGTTCTTC	CASSPPLDEQFF
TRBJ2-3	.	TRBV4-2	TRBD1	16	TGTGCCAGCAGTCGGAGACAGGGCGGAGACACAGATACGCAGTATTTT	CASSRRQGGDTDTQYF
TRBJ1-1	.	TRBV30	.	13	TGTGCCTGGAGCGCCCAGATGAACACTGAAGCTTTCTTT	CAWSAQMNTEAFF
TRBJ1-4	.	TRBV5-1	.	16	TGCGCCAGCAGCTGGAATCCAGGAACAACTAATGAAAAACTGTTTTTT	CASSWNPGTTNEKLFF
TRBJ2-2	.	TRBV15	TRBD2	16	TGTGCCACCAGCAGAGGTAGCGGGGGGGCTACCGGGGAGCTGTTTTTT	CATSRGSGGATGELFF
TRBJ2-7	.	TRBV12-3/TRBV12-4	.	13	TGTGCCAGCAGTCTGGACAGATACTACGAGCAGTACTTC	CASSLDRYYEQYF
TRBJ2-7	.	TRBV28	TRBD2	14	TGTGCCAGCAGGGTAGCGGGAGAGTGGGGGGAGCAGTACTTC	CASRVAGEWGEQYF
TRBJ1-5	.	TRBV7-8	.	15	TGTGCCAGCAGCTTAGGGGCCAGGAATAACCAGCCCCAGCATTTT	CASSLGARNNQPQHF
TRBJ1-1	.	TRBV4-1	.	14	TGCGCCAGCAGCCAAGAATCTATGAACACTGAAGCTTTCTTT	CASSQESMNTEAFF
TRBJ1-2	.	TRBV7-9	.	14	TGTGCCAGCAGCTTAGGGACAGTTAACTATGGCTACACCTTC	CASSLGTVNYGYTF
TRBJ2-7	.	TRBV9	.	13	TGTGCCAGCCCATCTCAGGCAGGGGACGAGCAGTACTTC	CASPSQAGDEQYF
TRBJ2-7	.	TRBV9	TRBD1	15	TGTGCCAGCAGCCCCGAGACAGGGGCGCTCCACGAGCAGTACTTC	CASSPETGALHEQYF
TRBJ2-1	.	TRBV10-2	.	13	TGCGCCACCGAAATGGGGGGGCGCGATGAGCAGTTCTTC	CATEMGGRDEQFF
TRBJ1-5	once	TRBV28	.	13	TGTGCCAGCCTCAAGGGGGGCAATCAGCCCCAGCATTTT	CASLKGGNQPQHF
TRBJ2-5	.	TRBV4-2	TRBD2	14	TGTGCCAGCAGCGGACTAGCCATCCAAGAGACCCAGTACTTC	CASSGLAIQETQYF
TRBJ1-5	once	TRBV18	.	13	TGTGCCAGCTCACAACAGGAAGACCAGCCCCAGCATTTT	CASSQQEDQPQHF
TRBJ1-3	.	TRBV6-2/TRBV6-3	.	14	TGTGCCAGCAGCGAAGGGCGGGCAAGAAACACCATATATTTT	CASSEGRARNTIYF